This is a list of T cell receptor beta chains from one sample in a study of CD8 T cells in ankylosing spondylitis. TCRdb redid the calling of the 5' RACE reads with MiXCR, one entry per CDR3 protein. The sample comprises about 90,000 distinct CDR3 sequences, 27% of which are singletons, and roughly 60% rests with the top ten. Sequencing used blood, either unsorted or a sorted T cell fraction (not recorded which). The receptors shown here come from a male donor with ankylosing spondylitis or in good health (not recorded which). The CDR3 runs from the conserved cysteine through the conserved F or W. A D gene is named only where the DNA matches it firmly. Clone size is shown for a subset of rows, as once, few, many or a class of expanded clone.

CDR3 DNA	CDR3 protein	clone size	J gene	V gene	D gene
TGTGCCAGCAGCTTAAGGTCTGAAAAAGCCTACGAGCAGTACTTC	CASSLRSEKAYEQYF	-	TRBJ2-7	TRBV7-2	-
TGCGCCAGCGCCCTCCGGGGGGCTGGGTCACCCCTCCACTTT	CASALRGAGSPLHF	-	TRBJ1-6	TRBV5-1	-
TGTGCCAGCAGTTTCAGCGGCACCCACACCGGGGAGCTGTTTTTT	CASSFSGTHTGELFF	-	TRBJ2-2	TRBV27	-
TGTGCCTGGAGCTCTGGAACTCGAAATTCACCCCTCCACTTT	CAWSSGTRNSPLHF	-	TRBJ1-6	TRBV30	-
TGTGCCAGCAGCCAAGTAGCCCCCGTGTACGGGACATACTCCTACGAGCAGTACTTC	CASSQVAPVYGTYSYEQYF	-	TRBJ2-7	TRBV3-1	-
TGCGCCAGCAGCCCAGACAGGGGGCCTAGCACCTTC	CASSPDRGPSTF	-	TRBJ1-2	TRBV5-1	TRBD1
TGTGCCAGCAGTTTATTCCAAGATCAGCCCCAGCATTTT	CASSLFQDQPQHF	few	TRBJ1-5	TRBV27	-
TGTGCCACCAGTGAATTCGACCCCCAAGAGACCCAGTACTTC	CATSEFDPQETQYF	-	TRBJ2-5	TRBV24-1	-
TGTGCCAGCAGCTTAGAGGCAGGCCGCAATCAGCCCCAGCATTTT	CASSLEAGRNQPQHF	few	TRBJ1-5	TRBV7-2	-
TGTGCCAGCAGTGAAGGCCGTAGCTCCTACAATGAGCAGTTCTTC	CASSEGRSSYNEQFF	-	TRBJ2-1	TRBV6-1	-
TGTGCCAGCAGTTACTCGATGTCGCAAAATGAGCAGTTCTTC	CASSYSMSQNEQFF	few	TRBJ2-1	TRBV6-5	-
TGTGCCAGCAGAACTTCGGGGGCGGGGGGCTACACCTTC	CASRTSGAGGYTF	once	TRBJ1-2	TRBV7-2	-
TGTGCCAGCAGTTTGGGCCGCTCGCCCCAGCATTTT	CASSLGRSPQHF	-	TRBJ1-5	TRBV12-3/TRBV12-4	-
TGTGCCAGCAACGGACAGGGGGCATATGGCTACACCTTC	CASNGQGAYGYTF	-	TRBJ1-2	TRBV2	TRBD1
TGTGCCAGCAGCCGACAGACGGTCGTTTCTGAAGCTTTCTTT	CASSRQTVVSEAFF	few	TRBJ1-1	TRBV14	-
TGTGCCAGCAGTTGGACCAGGACAGATACGCAGTATTTT	CASSWTRTDTQYF	many	TRBJ2-3	TRBV7-9	-
TGCAGTGCTAGCGGGAGGTTTTTCGAGCAGTACTTC	CSASGRFFEQYF	many	TRBJ2-7	TRBV20-1	TRBD2
TGTGCCAGCAGTGAAGCGCCAGGGTCGAACTATGGCTACACCTTC	CASSEAPGSNYGYTF	-	TRBJ1-2	TRBV6-1	-
TGTGCCAGCAGAAGGACAGGGCGGTTTACAGATACGCAGTATTTT	CASRRTGRFTDTQYF	few	TRBJ2-3	TRBV6-1	TRBD1
TGCAGCGTTGAGACCGGCACCGGGGAGCTGTTTTTT	CSVETGTGELFF	few	TRBJ2-2	TRBV29-1	-
TGTGCCAGCAGTTCCCAGGTCTATGAGCAGTTCTTC	CASSSQVYEQFF	few	TRBJ2-1	TRBV6-5	-
TGTGCCAGCACCTACTCCTCCTACAATGAGCAGTTCTTC	CASTYSSYNEQFF	once	TRBJ2-1	TRBV13	-
TGCGCCAGCAGCCAAGATCGGGCAGGGGGGAACACCGGGGAGCTGTTTTTT	CASSQDRAGGNTGELFF	once	TRBJ2-2	TRBV4-1	TRBD1
TGTGCCATCAGTGAACGGGGAGGTGAGCAGTTCTTC	CAISERGGEQFF	-	TRBJ2-1	TRBV10-3	-
TGTGCCAGCAGCTTAGGGGCTACAGGGTCTGGGGCCAACGTCCTGACTTTC	CASSLGATGSGANVLTF	-	TRBJ2-6	TRBV7-9	-
TGTGCCACCAGTGATTCCGGGACTAGTGGGCACACAGATACGCAGTATTTT	CATSDSGTSGHTDTQYF	-	TRBJ2-3	TRBV24-1	TRBD2
TGTGCCAGCAGCCCCCAGGGAGATTCACCCCTCCACTTT	CASSPQGDSPLHF	-	TRBJ1-6	TRBV5-5	-
TGTGCCAGCAACCCCGCGGATACGCAGTATTTT	CASNPADTQYF	-	TRBJ2-3	TRBV6-1	-
TGCGCCAGCGCCCTGACACGCGGTGAAGATACGCAGTATTTT	CASALTRGEDTQYF	many	TRBJ2-3	TRBV5-1	-
TGTGCCAGCAGTTTTTGGGCTAGCGGGGGTTCCCGGCAACGAGATGAGCAGTTCTTC	CASSFWASGGSRQRDEQFF	-	TRBJ2-1	TRBV12-3/TRBV12-4	TRBD2
TGCGCCAGCAGCTTGACGGTCCGGAGCGAGCAGTACTTC	CASSLTVRSEQYF	-	TRBJ2-7	TRBV5-1	-
TGTGCCAGCAGTTTCGAGCTGCCGAACACCGGGGAGCTGTTTTTT	CASSFELPNTGELFF	many	TRBJ2-2	TRBV12-3/TRBV12-4	-
TGTGCCAGTAGTACGGGGGTGCGGGGGACTGAAGCTTTCTTT	CASSTGVRGTEAFF	-	TRBJ1-1	TRBV19	-
TGTGCCAGCAGCCAGATGATACAAGAGACCCAGTACTTC	CASSQMIQETQYF	many	TRBJ2-5	TRBV3-1	-
TGTGCCAGCAGTTACTCGAGAAGGGCCCGCCCCAGTGAGCAGTTCTTC	CASSYSRRARPSEQFF	-	TRBJ2-1	TRBV6-5	-
TGCAGTGCTAGAGGGGGTGGACAGGGGGTCTCCTATAATTCACCCCTCCACTTT	CSARGGGQGVSYNSPLHF	many	TRBJ1-6	TRBV20-1	TRBD1
TGTGCCAGCGGAACCCAAACAGATACGCAGTATTTT	CASGTQTDTQYF	-	TRBJ2-3	TRBV12-3/TRBV12-4	-
TGTGCCAGCAGCTTAGATTGGACCAGGTGGGAGACCCAGTACTTC	CASSLDWTRWETQYF	-	TRBJ2-5	TRBV7-2	-
TGCAGTGCGGAGCTCGGGGCGGCTAATGAAAAACTGTTTTTT	CSAELGAANEKLFF	few	TRBJ1-4	TRBV20-1	-
TGTGCCAGCTCACAGGGGGCGCGGGACACCGGGGAGCTGTTTTTT	CASSQGARDTGELFF	-	TRBJ2-2	TRBV18	TRBD1
TGTGCCAGCAGCGTAGATGCAGAGAACATTCAGTACTTC	CASSVDAENIQYF	many	TRBJ2-4	TRBV9	-
TGTGCCAGCAGCTTACCGTGGGGACGTCAAGAGACCCAGTACTTC	CASSLPWGRQETQYF	-	TRBJ2-5	TRBV7-6	-
TGTGCCAGCTCACAGGGGGGAACGCAACAAGAGACCCAGTACTTC	CASSQGGTQQETQYF	-	TRBJ2-5	TRBV18	-
TGCGCCAGCAGCTTTTTGCTGCTGGCGGGATTAATGACCGGGGAGCTGTTTTTT	CASSFLLLAGLMTGELFF	few	TRBJ2-2	TRBV5-1	-
TGCGCCAGCAGCTTACAGGGGGGATTCACAGATACGCAGTATTTT	CASSLQGGFTDTQYF	few	TRBJ2-3	TRBV5-1	TRBD1
TGTGCCAGCACCAAACAGGGACAGCTTGAGACCCAGTACTTC	CASTKQGQLETQYF	many	TRBJ2-5	TRBV5-5	TRBD1